A single sample gave rise to the 17 T cell receptor beta chains below, sequenced in a study of blood T cell repertoires in COVID-19. Using immunoSEQ multiplex PCR, the repertoire was profiled, and TCRdb retains in-frame clones only, with some absent. Here the sample spans over 250,000 clones, 87% being singletons. The sample comprised peripheral blood. The origin of the receptors is a middle-aged woman who had recovered from COVID-19.

CDR3 sequence: CASRGGYNEQFF. The CDR3 region has the DNA TGTGCCAGCAGGGGGGGCTACAATGAGCAGTTCTTC. This chain connects TRBV6-5 to TRBJ2-1; D perhaps matches TRBD2 (6 bases). This CDR3 has 12 residues. Germline V gene data show CDR1 as MNHEY and CDR2 as SVGAGI. V was clipped by 6 bases and J by 3 bases, with 6 bases between them.

Worth noting for this clone: Other DNA sequences from this sample encode an identical CDR3 as well. The chain links TRBV4-1 to TRBJ1-1; possible D gene TRBD1, 6 bases. Germline V gives CDR1 MGHRA, CDR2 YSYEKL. The CDR3 loop spans 14 amino acids. V lost 3 bases and J lost 2, with 10 bases in between. Here the CDR3 reads CASSQDRLNTEAFF. The CDR3 nucleotides are TGCGCCAGCAGCCAGGACAGATTAAACACTGAAGCTTTCTTT.

The chain recombines TRBV19 with TRBJ2-7, with D possibly matching TRBD2 (6 bases). Germline V gives CDR1 LNHDA, CDR2 SQIVND (reference sequence). Deletions cut 5 bases from V and 1 base from J, with 12 bases between. The CDR3 length is 14 residues. CDR3 amino acids: CASSSRGLSYEQYF. Written as DNA, the CDR3 is TGTGCCAGTAGTTCGCGGGGCCTTTCCTACGAGCAGTACTTC.

The sample holds a few counts of this clone. The chain is built from TRBV5-1 and TRBJ1-2; D gene uncertain. The germline V gene has CDR1 SGHRS and CDR2 YFSETQ. The CDR3 sequence is 17 residues long. The V gene lost 0 bases and the J gene lost 0 bases, with 15 bases spanning the gap. The CDR3 nucleotides are TGCGCCAGCAGCTTGGGGCCTCGTCCAGGCCCTAACTATGGCTACACCTTC. Protein: CASSLGPRPGPNYGYTF.

V usage is TRBV27 and J usage is TRBJ2-7; 7 nucleotides agree with TRBD1. CDR3 size: 16 residues. V was clipped by 6 bases and J by 2 bases; unmatched bases: 13. Germline V gives CDR1 MNHEY, CDR2 SMNVEV (reference sequence). Written as DNA, the CDR3 is TGTGCCAGCAGGGATTTCACCGGGACAGCACCCTACGAGCAGTACTTC. This gives the protein CASRDFTGTAPYEQYF.

This sequence joins TRBV6-5 and TRBJ1-4; unclear D gene. V dropped 7 bases and J dropped 8 bases, with 17 bases sitting between them. This CDR3 spans 14 amino acids. In germline, CDR1 is MNHEY, CDR2 SVGAGI. The CDR3 sequence: CASTLTRGYEKLFF. Here the CDR3 DNA reads TGTGCCAGCACCCTGACACGCGGGTACGAAAAACTGTTTTTT.

This chain connects TRBV30 to TRBJ2-5; D possibly corresponds to TRBD2 (7 bases). CDR3 length: 15 residues. Germline lookup yields CDR1 GTSNPN and CDR2 SVGIG (reference sequence). V lost 4 bases and J 4 bases, leaving 19 bases between the germline ends. CDR3: CAWTPRGGRRETQYF. The CDR3, as DNA: TGTGCCTGGACCCCTAGGGGGGGCCGCAGAGAGACCCAGTACTTC.

The J gene is TRBJ1-1, the V gene TRBV24-1; TRBD1 aligns across 7 bases. The CDR3 extends over 12 amino acids. Germline assignment: CDR1 KGHDR and CDR2 SFDVKD. The J segment lost 4 bases and the V segment lost 10 bases, leaving 5 bases of the junction unmatched. CDR3 bases: TGTGCCACACAGGGGACGGGCACTGAAGCTTTCTTT. Translated: CATQGTGTEAFF.

The chain has TRBV19 and TRBJ1-5; 7 bases fit TRBD1. This CDR3 spans 14 amino acids. Germline loops: CDR1 LNHDA, CDR2 SQIVND (reference sequence). V lost 2 bases to trimming and J lost 6 bases; unmatched junction nucleotides: 4. DNA for the CDR3: TGTGCCAGTAGTATAAAAGGGGGCAGTCAGCCCCAGCATTTT. It encodes CASSIKGGSQPQHF. Complete variable domain (other parts from reference TRBV19 and TRBJ1-5): DGGITQSPKYLFRKEGQNVTLSCEQNLNHDAMYWYRQDPGQGLRLIYYSQIVNDFQKGDIAEGYSVSREKKESFPLTVTSAQKNPTAFYLCASSIKGGSQPQHFGDGTRLSIL.

V usage is TRBV2 and J usage is TRBJ1-1; a weak D match, TRBD1 (5 bases). V was clipped by 2 bases and J by 10 bases, with 14 bases between them. The CDR3 covers 13 residues. The V gene's germline CDR1 is SNHLY and CDR2 FYNNEI. The CDR3 bases are TGTGCCAGCAGTGAACCTACGACAGCAGCAGCTTTCTTT. Translating gives CASSEPTTAAAFF.

The CDR3: CASSLGAGSGYNEQFF. The CDR3 nucleotides are TGCGCCAGCAGCTTGGGGGCCGGCAGTGGCTACAATGAGCAGTTCTTC. This rearrangement joins TRBV5-1 to TRBJ2-1; D remains unclear. The CDR3 has 16 amino acids. The V end was cut by 0 bases, the J end by 3 bases, with 13 bases between. Germline loops: CDR1 SGHRS, CDR2 YFSETQ.

The chain is built from TRBV6-5 and TRBJ1-1, with 9 bases fitting TRBD1. Trimming took 8 bases from V and 5 from J; bases not matched to a gene: 6. The CDR3 extends over 13 amino acids. Looked up from germline, CDR1 is MNHEY and CDR2 is SVGAGI. CDR3 sequence (DNA): TGTGCCAGCCGTCGAGACAGGGGGACTGAAGCTTTCTTT. It is translated as CASRRDRGTEAFF.

The V call is TRBV29-1, the J call TRBJ2-5, with 10 bases identical to TRBD2. Germline V CDR1 and CDR2: SQVTM, ANQGSEA. V gave up 5 bases and J gave up 4 bases; unmatched junction bases: 7. The length of the CDR3 is 14 residues. This CDR3 reads CSVSGTSDVETQYF. As DNA, the CDR3 is TGCAGCGTTAGTGGGACTAGCGATGTAGAGACCCAGTACTTC.

The chain joins TRBV30 to TRBJ2-7, with 7 positions matching TRBD1. The CDR3 runs to 12 residues. After removal of 5 bases from V and 2 bases from J, the junction contained 3 bases not matched to a gene. The germline V gene encodes CDR1 GTSNPN and CDR2 SVGIG (reference sequence). CDR3 region: CAWDRAAYEQYF. CDR3 bases: TGTGCCTGGGACAGGGCAGCCTACGAGCAGTACTTC.

This clone was counted only a few times. The chain combines TRBV7-9 with TRBJ1-6, with D hard to call. Germline-derived CDR1 and CDR2 are SEHNR and FQNEAQ (reference sequence). The CDR3 runs to 13 residues. V lost 4 bases, J lost 8 bases, and 9 bases lay in between. The DNA of the CDR3 is TGTGCCAGCAGCTCCCGCGCGGATTCACCCCTCCACTTT. Protein: CASSSRADSPLHF. The full variable domain, in which reference TRBV7-9 and TRBJ1-6 provide the parts outside the CDR3, is DTGVSQNPRHKITKRGQNVTFRCDPISEHNRLYWYRQTLGQGPEFLTYFQNEAQLEKSRLLSDRFSAERPKGSFSTLEIQRTEQGDSAMYLCASSSRADSPLHFGNGTRLTVT.

V gene TRBV5-1 combines with J gene TRBJ2-5; TRBD2 matches 9 bases. The CDR3 runs to 17 residues. Germline-derived CDR1 and CDR2 are SGHRS and YFSETQ. With 0 bases clipped from V and 2 bases from J, the junction kept 8 bases outside the gene matches. The CDR3 is CASSLAGHSGGQETQYF. The CDR3 DNA reads TGCGCCAGCAGCTTGGCCGGTCATAGCGGGGGTCAAGAGACCCAGTACTTC.

V is TRBV5-1 and J is TRBJ1-6; no reliable D call. Germline V gives CDR1 SGHRS, CDR2 YFSETQ. V shed 4 bases and J shed 6 bases, with 11 bases lying between them. The length of the CDR3 is 14 residues. DNA for the CDR3: TGCGCCAGCAGCGGCGGACTCCTTAATTCACCCCTCCACTTT. Its protein is CASSGGLLNSPLHF.